Below, 20 T cell receptor beta chains from the same sample are listed, as sequenced in a study of CXCR3-negative and CXCR3-positive naive CD8 T cells. Via 5' RACE with UMI labels, TRB cDNA libraries were prepared. TCRdb reprocessed the 5' RACE reads; each CDR3 protein has one entry and no DNA is given. Its listing shows over 70,000 distinct CDR3 sequences. These receptors have no known antigen. Whole-study results and caveats: Relative to CXCR3-negative naive cells, CXCR3-positive naive cells had more hydrophobic TRB CDR3s.

Sequencing used naive CXCR3+ CD8+ T cells from blood. Documented subset: CD45RO-CCR7+CD27+CD95- naive CD8+ T cells expressing CXCR3 (TNR3+). Receptor source: a human donor in good health. Some clones in this sample may be carry-over from other donors' samples.

V is TRBV18 and J is TRBJ2-7. This CDR3 comprises 15 residues. Germline V gene sequence: CDR1 KGHSH, CDR2 LQKENI. Here the CDR3 reads CASSPLGPSSYEQYF.

The chain recombines TRBV6-5 with TRBJ2-7; the D call from TCRdb, TRBD1, cannot be confirmed without DNA. Germline V gene data show CDR1 as MNHEY and CDR2 as SVGAGI. This CDR3 contains 11 residues. CDR3 loop: CASGGSYEQYF.

The chain combines TRBV6-6 with TRBJ2-3; TCRdb indicates TRBD1, and absent DNA this call remains unverified. This CDR3 contains 17 residues. The germline V gene has CDR1 MNHNY and CDR2 SVGAGI (reference sequence). This CDR3 reads CASSYGISGTGEDTQYF.

The rearrangement links TRBV5-1 to TRBJ1-1. The CDR3 runs to 12 residues. Germline V CDR1 and CDR2: SGHRS, YFSETQ. The CDR3 here is CASSLVQDEAFF. The full variable domain, completed using reference TRBV5-1 and TRBJ1-1, is KAGVTQTPRYLIKTRGQQVTLSCSPISGHRSVSWYQQTPGQGLQFLFEYFSETQRNKGNFPGRFSGRQFSNSRSEMNVSTLELGDSALYLCASSLVQDEAFFGQGTRLTVV.

This chain uses TRBV30 with TRBJ2-1. Germline loops: CDR1 GTSNPN, CDR2 SVGIG (reference sequence). CDR3 length: 11 amino acids. The CDR3: CAWSDGSRQFF.

The V call is TRBV20-1, the J call TRBJ1-1; TCRdb gives TRBD1 as the D gene, but with no DNA this cannot be confirmed. CDR1 DFQATT and CDR2 SNEGSKA come from the germline V gene (reference sequence). This CDR3 spans 17 amino acids. CDR3 region: CSARDFGTGDRNTEAFF.

J is TRBJ2-7 and V is TRBV20-1; with no DNA, the TCRdb D assignment of TRBD2 cannot be verified. Germline CDR1 DFQATT, CDR2 SNEGSKA (reference sequence). The CDR3 is made up of 15 amino acids. CDR3 sequence reads: CSARDPGGGTYEQYF.

This rearrangement joins TRBV28 to TRBJ1-2. Germline CDR1 MDHEN, CDR2 SYDVKM. The length of the CDR3 is 15 residues. CDR3 residues: CASNTPKQYNYGYTF.

This chain connects TRBV7-3 to TRBJ2-7; TCRdb picks TRBD1, but there is no DNA to check that call. This CDR3 spans 13 amino acids. Germline assignment: CDR1 SGHTA and CDR2 FQGTGA. CDR3 loop: CASSQGLDYEQYF.

The chain uses TRBV19 and TRBJ1-1; the D call from TCRdb, TRBD1, cannot be confirmed without DNA. This CDR3 is built from 12 residues. Germline V CDR1 and CDR2: LNHDA, SQIVND (reference sequence). Here the CDR3 reads CATQTGNTEAFF.

This chain links TRBV6-2 or TRBV6-3 with TRBJ2-6. This CDR3 comprises 18 residues. Per the germline V gene, CDR1 is MNHEY and CDR2 is SVGEGT. The CDR3 region is CASSYPGGEYSGANVLTF.

This chain joins TRBV7-9 and TRBJ2-3; the D call from TCRdb, TRBD1, cannot be confirmed without DNA. The germline CDR1 and CDR2 sequences are SEHNR and FQNEAQ (reference sequence). CDR3 length: 12 residues. The CDR3 sequence is CASSSTGDTQYF. Full variable domain (missing parts from reference TRBV7-9 and TRBJ2-3): DTGVSQNPRHKITKRGQNVTFRCDPISEHNRLYWYRQTLGQGPEFLTYFQNEAQLEKSRLLSDRFSAERPKGSFSTLEIQRTEQGDSAMYLCASSSTGDTQYFGPGTRLTVL.

The rearrangement uses TRBV20-1 and TRBJ1-2. The germline CDR1 and CDR2 sequences are DFQATT and SNEGSKA (reference sequence). The CDR3 is 11 amino acids. CDR3 amino acids: CSAGPFEGYAF.

V and J are TRBV5-5 and TRBJ2-7; the D gene TCRdb calls, TRBD2, cannot be checked with no DNA. The CDR3 loop spans 16 amino acids. CDR1 and CDR2 (germline): SGHKS, YYEKEE (reference sequence). CDR3 residues: CASRDDSGGARGEQYF.

The chain couples TRBV6-1 to TRBJ1-1; there is no DNA to check the TCRdb D call of TRBD1. Per germline, CDR1 MNHNS and CDR2 SASEGT. The CDR3 length is 11 residues. The CDR3 sequence: CASQQGTEAFF.

The genes are TRBV12-3 or TRBV12-4 and TRBJ2-3; without DNA, the TCRdb call of TRBD2 cannot be checked. CDR3 length: 15 residues. CDR3 sequence reads: CASSPLAGASDTQYF.

V is TRBV28 and J is TRBJ2-5; TCRdb calls TRBD1, which cannot be checked without DNA. CDR3 length: 13 residues. Germline loops: CDR1 MDHEN, CDR2 SYDVKM. CDR3 in amino acids: CASSPPHKETQYF.

The chain recombines TRBV27 with TRBJ2-3; TCRdb outputs TRBD2, but without DNA this stays unchecked. Germline V CDR1 and CDR2: MNHEY, SMNVEV (reference sequence). The CDR3 consists of 18 residues. CDR3 region: CASSSSPPTEYSTDTQYF.

The gene calls are TRBV7-9 and TRBJ1-1. Germline CDR1 and CDR2: SEHNR and FQNEAQ (reference sequence). The CDR3 totals 14 residues. The CDR3 reads CASSQPEVDTEAFF.

This chain uses TRBV29-1 with TRBJ2-2; without DNA, the TCRdb call of TRBD1 cannot be checked. In germline, CDR1 is SQVTM, CDR2 ANQGSEA. The CDR3 length is 13 residues. The CDR3 spells CSVASAHTGELFF.